What follows is one T cell receptor (beta chain) and its context. Its matching antigen is unknown. Prepared TCR beta cDNA libraries contained unique molecular identifiers. There were roughly 0.95 to 11 million T cells, and 450,000 to 550,000 cDNA molecules came from them. TCRdb used MiXCR to reprocess the PCR reads, holding one entry per CDR3 protein. The data show 350,000 to 450,000 distinct CDR3 sequences, approximately 39% seen once. This sample was taken from a study of post-analysis software for immune sequencing data. About the research overall: Multiple sclerosis in the patients followed relapsing-remitting, secondary progressive and progressive-relapsing courses. Overall study findings and caveats: When patients were compared with controls, about five TRBV segments were more frequent, TRBV5-6, TRBV5-1 and TRBV20-1 among them. F measure clustering grouped samples strongly by preparation batch.

J was trimmed by 3 bases and V by 5 bases; bases with no gene match: 9. The CDR3 spans 16 residues. From germline, CDR1 is SGHTA and CDR2 FQGTGA. The genes are TRBV7-3 and TRBJ2-5; 10 bases fit TRBD2. The TCR comes from a girl aged 2-10 years with multiple sclerosis. Sequences were obtained from blood. The CDR3 loop reads CASSQNGGTSEETQYF. As DNA, the CDR3 is TGTGCCAGCAGCCAAAACGGCGGGACTAGCGAAGAGACCCAGTACTTC.